This T cell receptor (beta chain) came from a study of T cell responses to AZD1222 COVID-19 vaccine. V dropped 2 bases and J dropped 4; count of bases not matched to a gene: 5. The CDR3 has 16 residues. The germline V gene encodes CDR1 MDHEN and CDR2 SYDVKM. Measured with immunoSEQ multiplex PCR; TCRdb has only the in-frame clones, and not every one. The sample lists about 150,000 clones; roughly 88% were seen once. J is TRBJ1-5 and V is TRBV28; TRBD1 matches 10 bases. Sample: peripheral blood, taken on day 0 of AZD1222 vaccination. The clonotype comes from an adult in good health. The CDR3 DNA reads as TGTGCCAGCAGTTTAGCGGGACAGGGGACGAATCAGCCCCAGCATTTT. This sequence encodes CASSLAGQGTNQPQHF.